Listed below are T cell receptor beta chains from one sample, sequenced in a study of OX40 agonist ivuxolimab in advanced cancers. Only in-frame clones appear in the TCRdb table, and some are missing; sequencing was by immunoSEQ multiplex PCR. The sample includes approximately 82,000 clones, more than 90% of them seen just once. Sequencing was performed on CD4+ or CD8+ T cells sorted from blood, taken in a trial of the OX40 agonist ivuxolimab. Receptor source: an adult with an advanced solid tumor such as melanoma, head and neck, liver or kidney cancer. CDR3s include the opening cysteine and the closing phenylalanine or tryptophan. Fields, in order: CDR3 length, V gene, clone size, J gene, CDR3 protein. Only some rows state a clone size, as once, few, many or a class for expanded clones.

>14|TRBV4-1|-|TRBJ1-1
CASSQEQGYTEAFF
>14|TRBV5-4|-|TRBJ2-1
CASSSGGLYNEQFF
>14|TRBV6-1|-|TRBJ2-5
CASSYRGDQETQYF
>14|TRBV30|-|TRBJ1-5
CAWSLGPYNQPQHF
>15|TRBV7-9|-|TRBJ1-4
CASSPGEGINEKLFF
>15|TRBV30|-|TRBJ2-7
CAWDPGQGTSYEQYF
>17|TRBV11-3|-|TRBJ2-2
CASSLGAAGAGTGELFF
>15|TRBV7-9|-|TRBJ2-3
CASSPDRRSTDTQYF
>18|TRBV7-3|-|TRBJ2-1
CASSSAVGLAGGRNEQFF
>16|TRBV18|-|TRBJ2-1
CASSPLGTGSNTEQFF
>18|TRBV11-2|-|TRBJ2-4
CASTPDGTRILAKNIQYF
>13|TRBV11-3|-|TRBJ2-5
CASSKQTQETQYF
>17|TRBV27|-|TRBJ2-7
CASSPLPGPVESYEQYF
>15|TRBV7-9|once|TRBJ1-2
CASSQTNSPNYGYTF
>14|TRBV30|-|TRBJ1-1
CAWSLHTGRTEAFF
>15|TRBV7-9|-|TRBJ2-7
CASSLVPDRGYEQYF
>16|TRBV5-1|-|TRBJ2-3
CASSLAPSGDTDTQYF
>14|TRBV6-5|-|TRBJ2-3
CASSPRGATDTQYF
>16|TRBV15|-|TRBJ2-5
CATSRDWAGGVETQYF
>14|TRBV6-6|-|TRBJ2-2
CASSYPGRTGELFF
>16|TRBV5-1|-|TRBJ2-5
CASEMGLAGGPETQYF
>12|TRBV18|many|TRBJ2-7
CASSPGGDEQYF
>11|TRBV19|-|TRBJ1-1
CASSITGEAFF
>14|TRBV29-1|once|TRBJ1-2
CSVEGGQGLYGYTF
>16|TRBV6-5|-|TRBJ2-1
CASSYSGVSSYNEQFF
>16|TRBV6-1|-|TRBJ1-5
CASSERLGFSNQPQHF
>16|TRBV29-1|-|TRBJ2-1
CSVTPRPGASYNEQFF
>16|TRBV6-1|-|TRBJ2-3
CASSERMAGGADTQYF
>13|TRBV15|-|TRBJ1-2
CATSRDRVRGYTF
>12|TRBV2|-|TRBJ1-5
CASSRGNQPQHF
>15|TRBV7-2|-|TRBJ2-5
CASSPRSSNQETQYF
>14|TRBV18|-|TRBJ1-4
CASSPGTGVEKLFF
>11|TRBV20-1|-|TRBJ1-2
CSAPGAIAYTF
>15|TRBV11-3|once|TRBJ2-7
CASSLGDSGWDEQYF
>15|TRBV9|-|TRBJ2-2
CASRRQGLDTGELFF
>15|TRBV28|-|TRBJ2-7
CASSLSEMGSYEQYF
>11|TRBV27|-|TRBJ1-2
CASSPFYGYTF
>15|TRBV6-1|-|TRBJ2-1
CASSLSGGVYNEQFF
>14|TRBV30|-|TRBJ2-3
CAYRPAGDTDTQYF
>15|TRBV6-1|-|TRBJ2-5
CASSRLAGGLETQYF
>15|TRBV6-5|once|TRBJ2-7
CASSYSYRGWHEQYF
>14|TRBV7-9|-|TRBJ1-2
CASSFATGYNGYTF
>14|TRBV28|-|TRBJ1-2
CASTRKTTIYGYTF
>15|TRBV7-3|-|TRBJ2-1
CASSLATSGRGEQFF